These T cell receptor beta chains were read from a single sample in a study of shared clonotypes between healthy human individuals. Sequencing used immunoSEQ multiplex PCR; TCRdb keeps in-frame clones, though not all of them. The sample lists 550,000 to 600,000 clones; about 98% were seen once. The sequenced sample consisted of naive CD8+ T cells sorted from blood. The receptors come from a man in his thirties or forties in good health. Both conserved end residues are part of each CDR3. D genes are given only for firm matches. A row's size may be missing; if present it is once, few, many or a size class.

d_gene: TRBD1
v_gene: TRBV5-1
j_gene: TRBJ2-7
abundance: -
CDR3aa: CASSLRQGYYEQYF
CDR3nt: TGCGCCAGCAGCTTGCGACAGGGATACTACGAGCAGTACTTC

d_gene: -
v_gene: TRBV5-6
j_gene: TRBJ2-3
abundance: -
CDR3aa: CASSLEVEDTQYF
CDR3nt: TGTGCCAGCAGCTTGGAGGTGGAAGATACGCAGTATTTT

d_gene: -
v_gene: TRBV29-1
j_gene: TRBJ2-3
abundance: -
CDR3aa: CSVDQGTDTQYF
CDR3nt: TGCAGCGTTGATCAGGGCACAGATACGCAGTATTTT

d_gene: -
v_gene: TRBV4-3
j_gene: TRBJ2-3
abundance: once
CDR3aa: CASSHGTSGFTDTQYF
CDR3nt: TGCGCCAGCAGCCATGGTACTAGTGGGTTCACAGATACGCAGTATTTT

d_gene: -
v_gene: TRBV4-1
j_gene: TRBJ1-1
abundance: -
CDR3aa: CASSQVTEVNTEAFF
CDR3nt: TGCGCCAGCAGCCAAGTTACAGAAGTGAACACTGAAGCTTTCTTT

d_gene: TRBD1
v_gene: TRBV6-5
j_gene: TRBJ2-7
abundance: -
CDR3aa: CASSVQGAGGEQYF
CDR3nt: TGTGCCAGCAGTGTCCAGGGGGCAGGGGGCGAGCAGTACTTC

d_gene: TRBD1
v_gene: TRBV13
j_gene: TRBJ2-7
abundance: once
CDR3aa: CASSVDRVSYEQYF
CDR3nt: TGTGCCAGCAGCGTAGACAGGGTAAGCTACGAGCAGTACTTC

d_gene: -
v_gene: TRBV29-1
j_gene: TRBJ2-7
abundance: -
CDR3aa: CSVLRDNYEQYF
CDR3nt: TGCAGCGTTCTCCGGGATAACTACGAGCAGTACTTC

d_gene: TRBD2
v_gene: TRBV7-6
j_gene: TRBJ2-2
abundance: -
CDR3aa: CASSLGTGGRASGELFF
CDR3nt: TGTGCCAGCAGCCTAGGCACCGGCGGGAGGGCTTCCGGGGAGCTGTTTTTT

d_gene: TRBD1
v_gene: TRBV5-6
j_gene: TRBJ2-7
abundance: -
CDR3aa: CASSLGTGSEQYF
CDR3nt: TGTGCCAGCAGCTTAGGGACAGGGTCCGAGCAGTACTTC

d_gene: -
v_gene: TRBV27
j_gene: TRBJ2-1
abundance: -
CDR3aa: CASSLATPSYNEQFF
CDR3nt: TGTGCCAGCAGTTTAGCCACGCCCTCCTACAATGAGCAGTTCTTC

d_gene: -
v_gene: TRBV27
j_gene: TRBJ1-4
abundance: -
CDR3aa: CASSLAPGANEKLFF
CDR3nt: TGTGCCAGCAGTTTGGCGCCAGGGGCTAATGAAAAACTGTTTTTT

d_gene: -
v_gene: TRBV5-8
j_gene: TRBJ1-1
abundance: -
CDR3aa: CASSRYYTEAFF
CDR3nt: TGTGCCAGCAGTCGATACTACACTGAAGCTTTCTTT

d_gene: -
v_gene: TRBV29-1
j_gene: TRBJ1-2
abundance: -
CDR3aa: CSVGPVQGPADYGYTF
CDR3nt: TGCAGCGTTGGTCCCGTACAAGGACCGGCTGACTATGGCTACACCTTC

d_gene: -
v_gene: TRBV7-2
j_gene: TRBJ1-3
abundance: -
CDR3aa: CASSLRGGTGNTIYF
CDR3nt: TGTGCCAGCAGCTTACGGGGGGGAACTGGAAACACCATATATTTT

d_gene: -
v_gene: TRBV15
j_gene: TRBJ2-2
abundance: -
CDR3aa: CATSRVGVQTGELFF
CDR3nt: TGTGCCACCAGCAGAGTCGGGGTGCAGACCGGGGAGCTGTTTTTT

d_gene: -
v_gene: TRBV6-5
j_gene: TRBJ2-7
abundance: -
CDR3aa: CASSYSPGDEQYF
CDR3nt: TGTGCCAGCAGTTACTCTCCGGGAGACGAGCAGTACTTC

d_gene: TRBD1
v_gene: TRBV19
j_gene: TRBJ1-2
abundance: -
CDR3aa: CASSAGQGAFGYTF
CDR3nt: TGTGCCAGTAGCGCCGGACAGGGGGCTTTCGGCTACACCTTC

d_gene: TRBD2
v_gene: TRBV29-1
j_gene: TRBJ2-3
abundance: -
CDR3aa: CSVRGGGRRDTQYF
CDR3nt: TGCAGCGTTAGAGGCGGCGGGAGAAGGGATACGCAGTATTTT

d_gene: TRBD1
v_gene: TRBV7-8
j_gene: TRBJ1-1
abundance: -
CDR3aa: CASSFDRGRNTEAFF
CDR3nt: TGTGCCAGCAGCTTTGACAGGGGGCGAAACACTGAAGCTTTCTTT